The 12 T cell receptor beta chains below come from one sample, sequenced in a study of cytomegalovirus exposure and HLA in healthy donors. The PCR was carried out with 60 Vbeta primers and 13 Jbeta primers. Only in-frame clones appear in the TCRdb table, and some are missing; sequencing was by immunoSEQ multiplex PCR. Among 92,000 or so clones listed, about two thirds were seen once. Sequenced material: PBMCs. The receptors here all came from a woman between 45 and 60 years old in good health and CMV-seropositive.

The V and J genes are TRBV9 and TRBJ1-1, with 7 bases matching TRBD1. The V segment lost 0 bases and the J segment 4 bases; nucleotides outside the gene matches: 9. The CDR3 has 16 residues. The germline gives CDR1 SGDLS, CDR2 YYNGEE. CDR3 sequence reads: CASSVGSGTAITEAFF. CDR3 DNA: TGTGCCAGCAGCGTAGGTTCCGGGACAGCGATCACTGAAGCTTTCTTT.

J is TRBJ2-7 and V is TRBV5-6; a possible D gene is TRBD1 (6 bases). The CDR3 extends over 14 amino acids. Deletions cut 4 bases from V and 2 bases from J, with 13 bases between. Germline CDR1 is SGHDT and CDR2 is YYEEEE. The CDR3 bases are TGTGCCAGCAGCCTAGGGGGTACCACCTACGAGCAGTACTTC. Translation gives CASSLGGTTYEQYF.

Here the CDR3 reads CASSQGLAWQETQYF. CDR3 DNA: TGTGCCAGCAGCCAGGGACTAGCTTGGCAAGAGACCCAGTACTTC. V is TRBV7-3 and J is TRBJ2-5; TRBD2 matches at 9 bases. The CDR3 contains 15 residues. Germline CDR1 is SGHTA and CDR2 is FQGTGA. J was trimmed by 2 bases and V by 5 bases; bases with no gene match: 6.

This clone appeared a single time. The chain recombines TRBV7-9 with TRBJ2-1; D possibly corresponds to TRBD1 (6 bases). The CDR3 runs to 15 residues. The V gene's germline CDR1 is SEHNR and CDR2 FQNEAQ (reference sequence). V was pared by 0 bases and J by 8 bases, with 14 bases between. The DNA for the CDR3 is TGTGCCAGCAGCTTAGCGGGGGCCCACTGGGATGAGCAGTTCTTC. This translates into CASSLAGAHWDEQFF.

This clone appeared once. The chain combines TRBV27 with TRBJ1-2; D is ambiguous. Looked up from germline, CDR1 is MNHEY and CDR2 is SMNVEV (reference sequence). V was pared by 2 bases and J by 8 bases, with 18 bases between. The CDR3 covers 15 residues. The CDR3 loop is CASSLRGIIGSGYTF. The CDR3 nucleotides read TGTGCCAGCAGTTTACGCGGGATCATAGGTAGCGGCTACACCTTC.

The rearrangement joins TRBV6-1 to TRBJ1-6; the match to TRBD1 covers 7 bases. CDR3 length equals 15 residues. Germline V lookup: CDR1 MNHNS, CDR2 SASEGT. CDR3: CGIGGSSSYNSPLHF. In nucleotides, the CDR3 is TGTGGCATAGGGGGCAGCAGCTCCTATAATTCACCCCTCCACTTT.

The chain is built from TRBV27 and TRBJ2-1; weak D call: TRBD1 (7 bases). The CDR3 is made up of 12 amino acids. Germline CDR1 and CDR2: MNHEY and SMNVEV (reference sequence). V lost 3 bases to trimming and J lost 9 bases, with 9 bases between them. CDR3 sequence: CASSFQGGEQFF. The CDR3 DNA follows: TGTGCCAGCAGTTTTCAGGGGGGTGAGCAGTTCTTC.

This chain connects TRBV5-1 to TRBJ2-2, with no clear D. The CDR3 extends over 14 amino acids. From germline, CDR1 is SGHRS and CDR2 YFSETQ. The V gene lost 3 bases and the J gene lost 5 bases, with 11 bases spanning the gap. CDR3 in amino acids: CASSSASPTGELFF. Written as DNA, the CDR3 is TGCGCCAGCAGCTCGGCTAGTCCGACCGGGGAGCTGTTTTTT.

The chain combines TRBV25-1 with TRBJ1-5; 8 bases are shared with TRBD1. This CDR3 is built from 14 residues. With V trimmed by 4 bases and J by 4 bases, 3 bases remained unmatched. Per the germline V gene, CDR1 is MGHDK and CDR2 is SYGVNS. The CDR3 loop reads CASSGTGRNQPQHF. The CDR3 coding sequence is TGTGCCAGCAGTGGGACAGGGAGGAATCAGCCCCAGCATTTT.

The gene calls are TRBV4-2 and TRBJ1-1; maybe TRBD1 (5 bases). Germline loops: CDR1 LGHNA, CDR2 YNFKEQ. Between the trimmed V and J ends, which lost 0 bases and 1 base, there was a span of 12 bases. The CDR3 length is 16 residues. CDR3 protein: CASSQDRGRGNTEAFF. DNA for the CDR3: TGTGCCAGCAGCCAAGATCGGGGGAGGGGGAACACTGAAGCTTTCTTT.

The chain has TRBV6-6 and TRBJ2-1; D uncertain. Deletions cut 4 bases from V and 9 bases from J, with 19 bases between. Germline V CDR1 and CDR2: MNHNY, SVGAGI (reference sequence). The CDR3 runs 15 residues. CDR3 DNA: TGTGCCAGCAGTTCCCCCAACTACGAACGAATTGAGCAGTTCTTC. Translation gives CASSSPNYERIEQFF.

The J gene is TRBJ2-5, the V gene TRBV4-1; 7 bases are shared with TRBD2. Germline V gives CDR1 MGHRA, CDR2 YSYEKL. This CDR3 contains 15 residues. V shed 3 bases and J 3 bases; nucleotides not matched to a gene: 7. The CDR3 reads CASSHLLAEEETQYF. The CDR3 bases are TGCGCCAGCAGCCACCTGCTAGCGGAGGAAGAGACCCAGTACTTC.